These T cell receptor beta chains were read from a single sample in a study of blood T cells in healthy people across ages. MiXCR, applied by TCRdb to the 5' RACE reads, yields one record per CDR3 protein. The sample yields around 1,700,000 distinct CDR3 sequences, about 30% seen once. The specimen sequenced was blood. Receptors originate from a woman in her 30s in good health. The CDR3 runs from the conserved cysteine through the conserved F or W. D genes are given only for firm matches. Not every row has a clone size; where given, it reads once, few, many or a size class.

J,D,V,size,CDR3,DNA
TRBJ2-1,.,TRBV6-6,many,CASSYSNNYNEQFF,TGTGCCAGCAGTTACTCGAACAACTACAATGAGCAGTTCTTC
TRBJ2-1,.,TRBV18,few,CASSRDPGTRYNEQFF,TGTGCCAGCTCACGCGACCCCGGGACAAGGTACAATGAGCAGTTCTTC
TRBJ2-3,.,TRBV12-3/TRBV12-4,.,CASGRRTAWDTQYF,TGTGCCAGCGGAAGACGGACCGCATGGGATACGCAGTATTTT
TRBJ2-4,.,TRBV4-3,few,CASSQDLISNIQYF,TGCGCCAGCAGCCAAGATCTTATATCTAACATTCAGTACTTC
TRBJ2-6,.,TRBV15,many,CATSREGRTSGANVLTF,TGTGCCACCAGCAGAGAGGGAAGGACCTCTGGGGCCAACGTCCTGACTTTC
TRBJ2-7,TRBD1,TRBV2,few,CASSAPGGVDEQYF,TGTGCCAGCAGTGCCCCAGGGGGCGTCGACGAGCAGTACTTC
TRBJ1-2,TRBD1,TRBV5-1,.,CASSQGAARGYTF,TGCGCCAGCAGCCAGGGGGCAGCCCGGGGCTACACCTTC
TRBJ2-2,TRBD2,TRBV6-6,few,CASVYRGGRTGELFF,TGTGCCAGCGTCTATCGGGGGGGCCGTACCGGGGAGCTGTTTTTT
TRBJ2-7,.,TRBV7-2,few,CASSQLPGQSYEQYF,TGTGCCAGCAGCCAACTTCCGGGACAATCCTACGAGCAGTACTTC
TRBJ2-5,TRBD2,TRBV5-1,.,CASSYPGLAAQETQYF,TGCGCCAGCAGCTATCCGGGACTAGCGGCCCAAGAGACCCAGTACTTC
TRBJ2-7,.,TRBV28,.,CASSLWAGSYEQYF,TGTGCCAGCAGTTTATGGGCCGGCTCCTACGAGCAGTACTTC
TRBJ1-2,.,TRBV3-1,.,CASSPRGTYGYTF,TGTGCCAGCAGCCCTAGGGGGACCTATGGCTACACCTTC